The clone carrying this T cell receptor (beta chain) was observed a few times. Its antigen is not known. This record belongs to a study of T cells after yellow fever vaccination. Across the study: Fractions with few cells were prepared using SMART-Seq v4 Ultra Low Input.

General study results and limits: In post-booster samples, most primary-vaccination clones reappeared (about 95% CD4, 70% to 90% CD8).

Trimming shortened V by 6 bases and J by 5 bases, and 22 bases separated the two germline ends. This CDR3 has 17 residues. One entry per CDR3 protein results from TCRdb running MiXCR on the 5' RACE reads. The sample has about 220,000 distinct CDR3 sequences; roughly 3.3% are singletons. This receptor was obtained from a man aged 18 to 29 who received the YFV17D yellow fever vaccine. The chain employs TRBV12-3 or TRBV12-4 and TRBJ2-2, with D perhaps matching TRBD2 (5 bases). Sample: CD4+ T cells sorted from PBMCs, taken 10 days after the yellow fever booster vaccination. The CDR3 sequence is CASRPSLLGRRTGELFF. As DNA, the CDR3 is TGTGCCAGCAGACCAAGCTTGCTGGGGAGAAGGACCGGGGAGCTGTTTTTT.